Shown below are 28 T cell receptor beta chains from a single sample sequenced in a study of CD8+CD57+ T cells in acquired aplastic anemia. Genomic DNA constituted the template upon which TCR beta VDJ and CDR3 profiling was performed. TCRdb used MiXCR to reprocess the reads, holding one entry per CDR3 protein. This table has about 64,000 distinct CDR3 sequences, about 50% appearing once. The source material was sorted CD4+, CD8+, or CD8+CD57+ T cells (not recorded which) from PBMCs. These receptors were taken from a human donor in good health, serving as a control.

The chain combines TRBV2 with TRBJ2-5; D possibly corresponds to TRBD1 (5 bases). Germline loops: CDR1 SNHLY, CDR2 FYNNEI. The CDR3 loop spans 13 amino acids. Trimming took off 4 bases at V and 2 bases at J, with 8 bases between the two ends. CDR3 region: CASSGTRQETQYF. The DNA for the CDR3 is TGTGCCAGCAGTGGGACAAGACAAGAGACCCAGTACTTC.

This clonotype appeared a few times. The V call is TRBV2, the J call TRBJ2-2; 7 bases are a match to TRBD2. The germline CDR1 and CDR2 sequences are SNHLY and FYNNEI. After removal of 2 bases from V and 0 bases from J, the junction contained 0 bases not matched to a gene. The CDR3 loop spans 15 amino acids. CDR3 nucleotides: TGTGCCAGCAGTGAACGGGAGGCGAACACCGGGGAGCTGTTTTTT. Residues: CASSEREANTGELFF.

This clonotype occurred many times. J is TRBJ1-6 and V is TRBV2; 10 bases are a match to TRBD1. The V segment lost 7 bases and the J segment 6 bases; nucleotides outside the gene matches: 9. The germline CDR1 and CDR2 sequences are SNHLY and FYNNEI. This CDR3 has 16 amino acids. CDR3: CASNARGTGANSPLHF. Here the CDR3 DNA reads TGTGCCAGCAACGCGCGCGGGACAGGGGCTAATTCACCCCTCCACTTT.

The chain recombines TRBV11-2 with TRBJ2-3; TRBD2 might be the D (5 bases). The V end lost 9 bases, the J end lost 4 bases, and 14 bases lay between the germline ends. The CDR3 runs to 13 residues. In germline, CDR1 is SGHAT, CDR2 FQNNGV. The CDR3 sequence: CASSIGLPDTQYF. The CDR3 region has the DNA TGTGCCAGTAGTATAGGACTTCCAGATACGCAGTATTTT.

This clonotype is a singleton in its sample. V gene TRBV10-2 combines with J gene TRBJ1-2; TRBD1 might be the D (5 bases). V was pared by 6 bases and J by 0 bases, with 11 bases between. In germline, CDR1 is WSHSY, CDR2 SAAADI. The CDR3 loop spans 14 amino acids. The CDR3 bases are TGCGCCAGCAGCAGGGACGGACCTAACTATGGCTACACCTTC. It is translated as CASSRDGPNYGYTF.

The genes are TRBV10-3 and TRBJ2-7, with D possibly matching TRBD1 (6 bases). The ends were cut back, 2 bases at V and 4 bases at J, with 15 bases in the middle. There are 15 residues in the CDR3. Germline CDR1 is ENHRY and CDR2 is SYGVKD. CDR3 sequence: CAISEGTSEGYEQYF. For the CDR3, the DNA is TGTGCCATCAGTGAGGGGACATCAGAAGGATACGAGCAGTACTTC.

CDR3 protein: CATSREVSFYGYTF. The CDR3 DNA reads TGTGCCACCAGCAGAGAGGTCAGCTTCTATGGCTACACCTTC. The chain recombines TRBV15 with TRBJ1-2; D not certain. CDR3 length: 14 amino acids. Germline CDR1 is LNHNV and CDR2 is YYDKDF (reference sequence). Trimming shortened V by 0 bases and J by 4 bases, and 9 bases separated the two germline ends.

This clonotype occurred many times. This chain uses TRBV5-1 with TRBJ2-7, with D perhaps matching TRBD2 (6 bases). The CDR3 consists of 15 residues. The germline V gene encodes CDR1 SGHRS and CDR2 YFSETQ. V lost 3 bases and J lost 4, with 17 bases in between. The CDR3 DNA sequence: TGCGCCAGCAGCTGGGGGGATAGGGCCGGGTACGAGCAGTACTTC. It codes for CASSWGDRAGYEQYF. The variable domain in full, completed from reference TRBV5-1 and TRBJ2-7, reads KAGVTQTPRYLIKTRGQQVTLSCSPISGHRSVSWYQQTPGQGLQFLFEYFSETQRNKGNFPGRFSGRQFSNSRSEMNVSTLELGDSALYLCASSWGDRAGYEQYFGPGTRLTVT.

CDR3 residues: CAISGSPGQGTDTQYF. CDR3 bases: TGTGCCATCAGTGGCAGTCCGGGACAGGGCACAGATACGCAGTATTTT. V is TRBV10-3 and J is TRBJ2-3; TRBD1 agrees at 8 bases. The J segment lost 1 base and the V segment lost 4 bases, leaving 7 bases of the junction unmatched. The germline CDR1 and CDR2 sequences are ENHRY and SYGVKD. The CDR3 loop spans 16 amino acids.

The chain combines TRBV29-1 with TRBJ2-5; the D gene is possibly TRBD1 (6 bases). Germline loops: CDR1 SQVTM, CDR2 ANQGSEA. V was trimmed by 3 bases and J by 8 bases, leaving 13 bases between them. The CDR3 runs to 12 residues. The CDR3 loop is CSVEGAADTQYF. In DNA form, the CDR3 reads TGCAGCGTTGAGGGGGCGGCTGACACCCAGTACTTC.

This clonotype was counted ten times or more. The genes are TRBV5-6 and TRBJ1-1; tentative D call: TRBD1 (5 bases). Per the germline V gene, CDR1 is SGHDT and CDR2 is YYEEEE. The CDR3 extends over 14 amino acids. Deletions cut 5 bases from V and 0 bases from J, with 11 bases between. CDR3 DNA: TGTGCCAGCAGACGACAGTCGTTGAACACTGAAGCTTTCTTT. Its protein product is CASRRQSLNTEAFF.

V and J are TRBV29-1 and TRBJ2-7; a weak D match, TRBD1 (6 bases). CDR3 length: 14 amino acids. Trimming left V 4 bases short and J 3 bases short, with 16 bases between. Per germline, CDR1 SQVTM and CDR2 ANQGSEA. The CDR3 loop is CSVVVQGGNYEQYF. For the CDR3, the DNA is TGCAGCGTTGTGGTACAGGGTGGTAACTACGAGCAGTACTTC.

The CDR3 DNA is TGTGCCACCAGCAAAAGATTGCTTTGGGAGACCCAGTACTTC. This sequence encodes CATSKRLLWETQYF. This chain joins TRBV15 and TRBJ2-5, with unresolved D. CDR1 is LNHNV and CDR2 is YYDKDF in the germline V gene (reference sequence). The CDR3 is 14 residues long. Trimming took off 4 bases at V and 5 bases at J, with 14 bases between the two ends.

By share, this clonotype ranks as medium-sized. The chain carries TRBV24-1 and TRBJ2-7; perhaps TRBD2 as D (6 bases). Trimming pared 4 bases from V and 3 bases from J, leaving 21 bases between. The CDR3 extends over 17 amino acids. CDR1 and CDR2 (germline): KGHDR, SFDVKD. Written as DNA, the CDR3 is TGTGCCACCAGTGAGGCCGGGACTCGTTCCTTTGTCTACGAGCAGTACTTC. This codes for CATSEAGTRSFVYEQYF.

The V call is TRBV29-1, the J call TRBJ2-1; D is unclear. Germline V lookup: CDR1 SQVTM, CDR2 ANQGSEA. This CDR3 has 13 amino acids. V was trimmed by 4 bases and J by 2 bases, leaving 9 bases between them. This CDR3 reads CSVGGPTYNEQFF. CDR3 DNA: TGCAGCGTTGGCGGACCCACCTACAATGAGCAGTTCTTC.

The CDR3 DNA sequence: TGCAGTGCTTCGGACAGGTACGAGCAGTACTTC. This translates into CSASDRYEQYF. The chain is built from TRBV20-1 and TRBJ2-7; TRBD1 agrees at 7 bases. Germline assignment: CDR1 DFQATT and CDR2 SNEGSKA (reference sequence). The ends lost 5 bases at V and 4 bases at J; junction bases unmatched: 2. This CDR3 is 11 amino acids long.

The chain is built from TRBV5-1 and TRBJ1-4; D ambiguous. Trimming left V 4 bases short and J 5 bases short, with 9 bases between. The CDR3 length is 13 residues. In germline, CDR1 is SGHRS, CDR2 YFSETQ. CDR3 loop: CASSRDANEKLFF. CDR3 DNA: TGCGCCAGCAGCAGAGACGCGAATGAAAAACTGTTTTTT.

By its share, this clonotype is medium-sized. This rearrangement joins TRBV19 to TRBJ1-1; a weak D match, TRBD1 (6 bases). This CDR3 comprises 15 residues. V was trimmed by 4 bases and J by 0 bases, leaving 12 bases between them. Germline V gene lookup returns CDR1 LNHDA and CDR2 SQIVND (reference sequence). The DNA for the CDR3 is TGTGCCAGTAGTACTGGACAGTACATGAACACTGAAGCTTTCTTT. Residues: CASSTGQYMNTEAFF.

Many counts were recorded for this clonotype. CDR3 coding DNA: TGTGCCAGCAGTGGGGGACTAGCGGGGCGAGAGACCCAGTACTTC. It specifies CASSGGLAGRETQYF. V usage is TRBV6-1 and J usage is TRBJ2-5, with 13 bases lining up with TRBD2. Germline V gives CDR1 MNHNS, CDR2 SASEGT. V was clipped by 4 bases and J by 4 bases; unmatched bases: 3. This CDR3 has 15 amino acids.

The sample holds many counts of this clonotype. This rearrangement joins TRBV7-8 to TRBJ2-5, with D maybe TRBD1 (5 bases). The V end was cut by 2 bases, the J end by 4 bases, with 11 bases between. There are 14 residues in the CDR3. Per the germline V gene, CDR1 is SGHVS and CDR2 is FQNEAQ. The CDR3 coding sequence is TGTGCCAGCAGCTTAAGGTCTCAGGGAGAGACCCAGTACTTC. Translation: CASSLRSQGETQYF.

This chain connects TRBV2 to TRBJ2-1, with 8 bases matching TRBD1. Germline trimming cut 9 bases from V and 8 bases from J; bases unmatched to any gene: 3. The CDR3 is 11 residues long. Germline V CDR1 and CDR2: SNHLY, FYNNEI. As DNA, the CDR3 is TGTGCCAGGGACAGGGAAGATGAGCAGTTCTTC. Protein: CARDREDEQFF. Based on the CDR3 plus reference TRBV2 and TRBJ2-1, the full variable domain is EPEVTQTPSHQVTQMGQEVILRCVPISNHLYFYWYRQILGQKVEFLVSFYNNEISEKSEIFDDQFSVERPDGSNFTLKIRSTKLEDSAMYFCARDREDEQFFGPGTRLTVL.

The table lists this clonotype with many counts. The chain links TRBV6-1 to TRBJ1-1, with D uncertain. The germline V and J ends were trimmed by 4 bases and 8 bases, with 5 bases remaining between them. CDR1 is MNHNS and CDR2 is SASEGT in the germline V gene. This CDR3 region has 10 residues. The CDR3 region has the DNA TGTGCCAGCAGTGGGGAAGAAGCTTTCTTT. It codes for CASSGEEAFF.

The gene calls are TRBV29-1 and TRBJ1-2; D is undetermined. Trimming took off 4 bases at V and 0 bases at J, with 0 bases between the two ends. This CDR3 spans 10 amino acids. The V gene's germline CDR1 is SQVTM and CDR2 ANQGSEA. The CDR3 sequence is CSVANYGYTF. For the CDR3, the DNA is TGCAGCGTTGCTAACTATGGCTACACCTTC.

The rearrangement links TRBV27 to TRBJ2-1, with TRBD2 identical over 14 bases. Germline CDR1 is MNHEY and CDR2 is SMNVEV (reference sequence). The CDR3 is 14 residues long. With V trimmed by 7 bases and J by 10 bases, 6 bases remained unmatched. The CDR3 here is CASMGTSGSGEQFF. The CDR3, as DNA: TGTGCCAGCATGGGGACTAGCGGGAGTGGAGAGCAGTTCTTC.

The V call is TRBV19, the J call TRBJ1-2, with TRBD1 as a possible D gene (5 bases). CDR1 LNHDA and CDR2 SQIVND come from the germline V gene (reference sequence). Trimming left V 7 bases short and J 3 bases short, with 12 bases between. The CDR3 is 13 amino acids. CDR3 loop: CASNQGRYYGYTF. DNA for the CDR3: TGTGCCAGTAACCAGGGTCGGTACTATGGCTACACCTTC.

The chain couples TRBV10-1 to TRBJ2-7, with 8 bases aligning to TRBD1. The germline V gene has CDR1 WNHNN and CDR2 SYGVQD (reference sequence). Trimming at V came to 5 bases and at J to 3 bases, leaving 9 bases not matched to a gene. This CDR3 is built from 15 residues. CDR3 bases: TGCGCCAGCAGTCTCGACAGGGGAAGTAACTACGAGCAGTACTTC. Translated, it gives CASSLDRGSNYEQYF.

This clonotype was seen at least ten times. The genes are TRBV3-1 and TRBJ2-3; 7 nucleotides align to TRBD1. Germline V gene data show CDR1 as LGHDT and CDR2 as YNNKEL (reference sequence). The CDR3 loop spans 15 amino acids. V was clipped by 6 bases and J by 1 base; unmatched bases: 7. Here the CDR3 reads CASRLTGLGTDTQYF. CDR3 nucleotide sequence: TGTGCCAGCAGACTGACAGGGTTGGGCACAGATACGCAGTATTTT.

This clonotype was detected ten times or more. This rearrangement joins TRBV6-1 to TRBJ2-1; D perhaps matches TRBD2 (6 bases). CDR1 and CDR2 (germline): MNHNS, SASEGT. Trimming cost V 6 bases and J 4 bases, with 13 bases left between them. The CDR3 runs to 14 residues. Here the CDR3 reads CASRRASEYNEQFF. CDR3 in DNA: TGTGCCAGCAGAAGGGCTAGCGAATACAATGAGCAGTTCTTC.